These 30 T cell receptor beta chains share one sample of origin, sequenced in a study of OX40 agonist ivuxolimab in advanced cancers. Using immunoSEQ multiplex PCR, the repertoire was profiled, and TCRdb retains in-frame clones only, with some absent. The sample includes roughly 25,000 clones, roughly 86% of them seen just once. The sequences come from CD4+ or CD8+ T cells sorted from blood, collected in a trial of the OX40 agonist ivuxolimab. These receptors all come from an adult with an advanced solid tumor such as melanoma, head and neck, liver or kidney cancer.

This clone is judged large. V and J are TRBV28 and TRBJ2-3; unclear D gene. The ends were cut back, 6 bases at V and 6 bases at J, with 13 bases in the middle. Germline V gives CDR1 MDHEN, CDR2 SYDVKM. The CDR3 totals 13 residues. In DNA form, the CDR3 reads TGTGCCAGCAGCCTGGGTCACTCGGATACGCAGTATTTT. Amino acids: CASSLGHSDTQYF.

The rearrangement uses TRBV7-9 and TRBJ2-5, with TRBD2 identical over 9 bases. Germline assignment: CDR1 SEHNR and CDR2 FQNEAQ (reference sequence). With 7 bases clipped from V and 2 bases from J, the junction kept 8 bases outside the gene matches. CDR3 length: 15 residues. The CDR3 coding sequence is TGTGCCAGCAAGCATATAGCGGGAGATCAAGAGACCCAGTACTTC. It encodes CASKHIAGDQETQYF.

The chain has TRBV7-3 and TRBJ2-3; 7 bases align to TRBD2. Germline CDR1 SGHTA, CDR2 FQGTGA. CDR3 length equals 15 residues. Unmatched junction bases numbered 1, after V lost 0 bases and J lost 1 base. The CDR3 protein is CASSLTAGGTDTQYF. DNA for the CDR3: TGTGCCAGCAGCTTAACGGCGGGGGGCACAGATACGCAGTATTTT.

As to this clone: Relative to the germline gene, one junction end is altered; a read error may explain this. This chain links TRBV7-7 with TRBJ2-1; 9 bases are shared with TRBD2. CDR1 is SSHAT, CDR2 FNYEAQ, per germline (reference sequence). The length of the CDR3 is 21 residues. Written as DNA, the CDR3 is TGTGCTAGCAGCGCAGCCCTCGGGTATAGCGGGGGACTACGCTCCTACAATGAGCAGTTCTTC. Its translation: CASSAALGYSGGLRSYNEQFF.

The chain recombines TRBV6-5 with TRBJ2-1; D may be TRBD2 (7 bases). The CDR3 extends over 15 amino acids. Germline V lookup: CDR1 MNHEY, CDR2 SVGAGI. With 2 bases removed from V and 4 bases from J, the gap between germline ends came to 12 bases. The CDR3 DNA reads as TGTGCCAGCAGTTACGGGGGGGGCAATTACAATGAGCAGTTCTTC. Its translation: CASSYGGGNYNEQFF.

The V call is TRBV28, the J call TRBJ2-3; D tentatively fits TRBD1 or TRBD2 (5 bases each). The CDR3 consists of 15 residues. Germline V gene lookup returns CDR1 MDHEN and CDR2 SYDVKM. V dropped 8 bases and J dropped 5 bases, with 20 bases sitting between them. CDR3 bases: TGTGCCAGCCACACTTTAGGGACCCGGGGAGATACGCAGTATTTT. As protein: CASHTLGTRGDTQYF.

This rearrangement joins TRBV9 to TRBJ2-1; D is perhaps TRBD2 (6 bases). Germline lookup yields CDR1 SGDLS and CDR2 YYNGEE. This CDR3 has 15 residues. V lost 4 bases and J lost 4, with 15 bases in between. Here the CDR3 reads CASSPFWDSYNEQFF. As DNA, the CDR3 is TGTGCCAGCAGCCCATTCTGGGACTCGTACAATGAGCAGTTCTTC.

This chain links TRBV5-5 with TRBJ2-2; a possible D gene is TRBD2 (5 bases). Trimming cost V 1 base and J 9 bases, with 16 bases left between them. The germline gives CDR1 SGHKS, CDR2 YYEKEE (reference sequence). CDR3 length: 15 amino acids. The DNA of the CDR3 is TGTGCCAGCAGCTTGTCCTGGTTGGGAGCGAGGGAGCTGTTTTTT. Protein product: CASSLSWLGARELFF.

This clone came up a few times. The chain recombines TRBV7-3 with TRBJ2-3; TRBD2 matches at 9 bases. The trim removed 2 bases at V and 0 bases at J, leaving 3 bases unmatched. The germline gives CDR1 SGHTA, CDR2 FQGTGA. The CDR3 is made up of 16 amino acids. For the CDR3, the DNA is TGTGCCAGCAGCTTAGGGCTAGCGGGAAGCACAGATACGCAGTATTTT. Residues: CASSLGLAGSTDTQYF.

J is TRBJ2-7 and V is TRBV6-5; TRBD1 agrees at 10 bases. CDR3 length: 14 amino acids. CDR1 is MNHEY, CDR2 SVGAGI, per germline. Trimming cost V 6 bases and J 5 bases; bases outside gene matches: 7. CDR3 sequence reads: CASRSGTGVDEQYF. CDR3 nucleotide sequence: TGTGCCAGCAGATCCGGGACAGGGGTTGACGAGCAGTACTTC.

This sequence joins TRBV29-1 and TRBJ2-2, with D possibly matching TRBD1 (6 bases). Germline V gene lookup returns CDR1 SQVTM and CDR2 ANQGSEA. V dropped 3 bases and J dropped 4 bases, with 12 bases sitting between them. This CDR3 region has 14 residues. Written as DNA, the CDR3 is TGCAGCGTTGAGGGAACAGGGACCACCGGGGAGCTGTTTTTT. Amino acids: CSVEGTGTTGELFF.

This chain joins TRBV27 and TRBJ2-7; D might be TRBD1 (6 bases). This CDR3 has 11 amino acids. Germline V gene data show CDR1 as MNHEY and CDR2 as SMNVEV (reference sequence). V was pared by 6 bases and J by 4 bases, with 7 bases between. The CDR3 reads CASRTGYEQYF. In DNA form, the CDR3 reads TGTGCCAGCAGGACAGGATACGAGCAGTACTTC.

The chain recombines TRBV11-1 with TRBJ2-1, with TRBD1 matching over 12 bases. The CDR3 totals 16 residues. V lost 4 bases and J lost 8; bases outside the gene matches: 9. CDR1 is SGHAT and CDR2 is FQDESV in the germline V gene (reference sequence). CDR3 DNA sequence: TGTGCCAGCAGCTCACCGGGACAGGGGGCGAGGTATGAGCAGTTCTTC. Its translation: CASSSPGQGARYEQFF.

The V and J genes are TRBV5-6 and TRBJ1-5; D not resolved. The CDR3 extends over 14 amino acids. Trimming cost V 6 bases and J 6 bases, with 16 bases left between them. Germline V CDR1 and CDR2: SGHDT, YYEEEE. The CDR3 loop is CASTDWGLGQPQHF. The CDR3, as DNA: TGTGCCAGCACGGACTGGGGATTGGGTCAGCCCCAGCATTTT.

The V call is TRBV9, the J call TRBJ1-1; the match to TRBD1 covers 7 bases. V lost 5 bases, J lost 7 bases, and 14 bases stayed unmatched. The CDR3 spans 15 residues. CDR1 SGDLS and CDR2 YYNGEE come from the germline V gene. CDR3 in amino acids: CASSWVIRGQSEAFF. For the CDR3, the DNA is TGTGCCAGCAGTTGGGTGATTAGGGGACAGAGTGAAGCTTTCTTT.

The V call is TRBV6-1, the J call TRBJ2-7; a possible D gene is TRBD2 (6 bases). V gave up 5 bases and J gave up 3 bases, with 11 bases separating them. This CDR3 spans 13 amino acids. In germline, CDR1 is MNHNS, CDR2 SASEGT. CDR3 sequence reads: CASSPGEVYEQYF. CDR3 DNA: TGTGCCAGCAGTCCCGGGGAGGTCTACGAGCAGTACTTC.

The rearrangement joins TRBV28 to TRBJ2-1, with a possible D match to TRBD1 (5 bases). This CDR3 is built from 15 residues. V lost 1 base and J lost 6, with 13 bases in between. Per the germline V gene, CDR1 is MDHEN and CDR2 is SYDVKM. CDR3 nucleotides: TGTGCCAGCAGTTTATCACCAGGGATCCGCAATGAGCAGTTCTTC. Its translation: CASSLSPGIRNEQFF.

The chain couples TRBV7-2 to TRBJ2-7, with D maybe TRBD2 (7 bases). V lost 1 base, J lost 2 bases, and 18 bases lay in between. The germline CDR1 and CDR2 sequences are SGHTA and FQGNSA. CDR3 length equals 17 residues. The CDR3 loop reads CASSLGVLAGATYEQYF. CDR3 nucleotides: TGTGCCAGCAGCTTAGGGGTATTGGCGGGGGCGACCTACGAGCAGTACTTC.

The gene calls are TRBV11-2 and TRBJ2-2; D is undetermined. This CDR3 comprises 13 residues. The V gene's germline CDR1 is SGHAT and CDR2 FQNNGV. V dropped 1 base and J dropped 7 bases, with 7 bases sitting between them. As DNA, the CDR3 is TGTGCCAGCAGCTTAGTGCCAGACGGGGAGCTGTTTTTT. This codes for CASSLVPDGELFF.

The CDR3 reads CASSDGSGGAYNEQFF. The DNA for the CDR3 is TGTGCCAGCAGTGATGGAAGCGGGGGGGCCTACAATGAGCAGTTCTTC. The gene calls are TRBV2 and TRBJ2-1, with TRBD2 identical over 10 bases. CDR1 SNHLY and CDR2 FYNNEI come from the germline V gene. With V trimmed by 3 bases and J by 2 bases, 4 bases remained unmatched. This CDR3 is 16 amino acids long.

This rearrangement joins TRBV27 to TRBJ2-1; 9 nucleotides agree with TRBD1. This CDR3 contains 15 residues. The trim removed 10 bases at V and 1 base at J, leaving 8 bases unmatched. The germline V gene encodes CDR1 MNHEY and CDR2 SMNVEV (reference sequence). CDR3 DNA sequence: TGTGCCACTGTGAGTGACAGGGGGTCCTACAATGAGCAGTTCTTC. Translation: CATVSDRGSYNEQFF.

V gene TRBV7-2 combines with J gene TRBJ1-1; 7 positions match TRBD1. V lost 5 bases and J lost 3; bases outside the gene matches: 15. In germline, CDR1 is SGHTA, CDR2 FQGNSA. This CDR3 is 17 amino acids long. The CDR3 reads CASSPPTGRFWDTEAFF. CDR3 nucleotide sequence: TGTGCCAGCAGCCCTCCGACAGGGAGGTTTTGGGACACTGAAGCTTTCTTT.

This CDR3 is CASSQWLAGGRYNEQFF. The CDR3 DNA reads as TGTGCCAGCAGCCAATGGCTAGCGGGGGGTCGCTACAATGAGCAGTTCTTC. The chain employs TRBV16 and TRBJ2-1; TRBD2 aligns across 11 bases. CDR1 and CDR2 from the germline V gene are KGHSY and FQNENV. The ends lost 1 base at V and 3 bases at J; junction bases unmatched: 5. CDR3 length: 17 residues.

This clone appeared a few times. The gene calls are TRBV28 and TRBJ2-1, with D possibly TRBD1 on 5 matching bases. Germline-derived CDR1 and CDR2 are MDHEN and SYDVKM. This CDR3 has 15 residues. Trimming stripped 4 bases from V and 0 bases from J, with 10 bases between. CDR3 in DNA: TGTGCCAGCAGTTCCGGACAAAGCTCCTACAATGAGCAGTTCTTC. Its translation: CASSSGQSSYNEQFF.

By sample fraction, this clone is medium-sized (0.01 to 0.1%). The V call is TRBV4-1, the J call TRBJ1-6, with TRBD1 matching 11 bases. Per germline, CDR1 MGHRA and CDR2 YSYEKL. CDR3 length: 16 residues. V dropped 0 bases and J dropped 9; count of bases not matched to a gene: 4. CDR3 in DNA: TGCGCCAGCAGCCAAGAAACCGGGACAGGGGGTTCACCCCTCCACTTT. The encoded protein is CASSQETGTGGSPLHF.

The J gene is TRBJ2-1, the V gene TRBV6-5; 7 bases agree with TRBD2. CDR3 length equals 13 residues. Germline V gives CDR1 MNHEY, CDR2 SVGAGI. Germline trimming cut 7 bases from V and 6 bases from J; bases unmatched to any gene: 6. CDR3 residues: CASTAGSSNEQFF. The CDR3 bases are TGTGCCAGCACAGCGGGGAGTAGCAATGAGCAGTTCTTC.

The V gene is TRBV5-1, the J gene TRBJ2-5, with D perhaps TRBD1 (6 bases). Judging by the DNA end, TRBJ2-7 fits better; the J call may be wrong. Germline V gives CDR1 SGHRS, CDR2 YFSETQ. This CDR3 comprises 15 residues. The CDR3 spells CASSLGYGQHYEQYF. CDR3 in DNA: TGCGCCAGCAGCCTGGGATACGGACAGCACTACGAGCAGTACTTC.

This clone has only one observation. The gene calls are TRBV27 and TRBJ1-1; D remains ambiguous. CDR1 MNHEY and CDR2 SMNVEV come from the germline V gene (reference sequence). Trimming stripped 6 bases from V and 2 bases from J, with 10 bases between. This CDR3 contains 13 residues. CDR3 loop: CASSYTDNTEAFF. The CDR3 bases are TGTGCCAGCAGCTATACAGATAACACTGAAGCTTTCTTT.

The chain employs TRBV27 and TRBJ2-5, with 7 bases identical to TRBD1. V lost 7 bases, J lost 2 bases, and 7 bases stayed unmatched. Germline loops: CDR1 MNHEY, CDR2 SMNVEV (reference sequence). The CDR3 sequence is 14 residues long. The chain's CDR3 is CASKPGTEQETQYF. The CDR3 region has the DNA TGTGCCAGCAAACCCGGGACAGAACAAGAGACCCAGTACTTC.

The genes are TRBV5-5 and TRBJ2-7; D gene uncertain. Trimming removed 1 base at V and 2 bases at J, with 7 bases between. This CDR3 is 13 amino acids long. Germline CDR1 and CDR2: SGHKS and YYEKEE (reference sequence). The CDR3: CASSLTPTYEQYF. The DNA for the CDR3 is TGTGCCAGCAGCTTGACACCAACCTACGAGCAGTACTTC.